This passage covers 9 T cell receptor beta chains from one sample sequenced in a study of PD-1 blockade in classical Hodgkin lymphoma. Described time point: cycle 4 day 1 (C4D1), after more than five weeks of nivolumab. All patients relapsed after autologous stem cell transplantation, and brentuximab vedotin exposure varied. Magnetic negative selection served to purify CD4+ T cells out of PBMCs that had been thawed. Libraries were prepared by immunoSEQ multiplex PCR; TCRdb keeps only in-frame clonotypes and omits some of them. This sample has some 27,000 clones; 70% to 90% occur once, and the top ten carry roughly 0.6%. This sample comprised CD4+ T cells from blood, obtained before the fourth cycle of nivolumab. The receptor source for this set is a human donor with classical Hodgkin lymphoma.

The rearrangement uses TRBV5-4 and TRBJ2-1; 9 bases are shared with TRBD2. The germline V gene has CDR1 SGHNT and CDR2 YYREEE (reference sequence). V shed 5 bases, J shed 7 bases, and the junction held 10 bases outside the gene matches. This CDR3 region has 15 residues. In DNA, the CDR3 is TGTGCCAGCAGGCAGGGCGGGGGGGCCTGGAATGAGCAGTTCTTC. Protein product: CASRQGGGAWNEQFF.

This rearrangement joins TRBV28 to TRBJ1-1; no reliable D call. The CDR3 runs to 11 residues. The germline V gene has CDR1 MDHEN and CDR2 SYDVKM. V was cut by 10 bases and J by 0 bases, with 6 bases left in between. The CDR3: CATHMNTEAFF. In nucleotides, the CDR3 is TGTGCCACGCACATGAACACTGAAGCTTTCTTT.

V usage is TRBV5-1 and J usage is TRBJ2-3, with D perhaps TRBD2 (5 bases). CDR3 length: 15 residues. V lost 5 bases and J lost 2, with 15 bases in between. The germline V gene has CDR1 SGHRS and CDR2 YFSETQ. DNA for the CDR3: TGCGCCAGCAGAACCGCCCCGGGAATCACAGATACGCAGTATTTT. Translating it yields CASRTAPGITDTQYF.

The chain uses TRBV7-8 and TRBJ1-1; the D gene is possibly TRBD1 (5 bases). The germline V gene encodes CDR1 SGHVS and CDR2 FQNEAQ. V gave up 5 bases and J gave up 4 bases, with 8 bases separating them. The CDR3 has 12 residues. The chain's CDR3 is CASSHGGTEAFF. DNA for the CDR3: TGTGCCAGCAGCCACGGGGGCACTGAAGCTTTCTTT.

V usage is TRBV5-1 and J usage is TRBJ2-1; 11 bases match TRBD2. Germline values: CDR1 SGHRS, CDR2 YFSETQ. The CDR3 has 14 residues. Trimming removed 4 bases from V and 10 bases from J; junction bases left unmatched: 7. The CDR3 region has the DNA TGCGCCAGCAGCCCAGGGACTAGCGGACTCGAGCAGTTCTTC. Protein: CASSPGTSGLEQFF.

This chain uses TRBV5-1 with TRBJ1-1, with D perhaps TRBD1 (5 bases). The V gene's germline CDR1 is SGHRS and CDR2 YFSETQ. The CDR3 is made up of 15 amino acids. With 2 bases removed from V and 4 bases from J, the gap between germline ends came to 15 bases. The CDR3 region has the DNA TGCGCCAGCAGCTTTAGTGGGGCGGTGGGCACTGAAGCTTTCTTT. It yields the protein CASSFSGAVGTEAFF.

This clone is a singleton in its sample. V gene TRBV5-1 combines with J gene TRBJ1-1; D call uncertain. V dropped 3 bases and J dropped 1 base, with 10 bases sitting between them. The CDR3 contains 14 residues. CDR1 and CDR2 (germline): SGHRS, YFSETQ. The CDR3 is CASSSGPSNTEAFF. In DNA form, the CDR3 reads TGCGCCAGCAGCTCGGGCCCATCGAACACTGAAGCTTTCTTT. Based on the CDR3 plus reference TRBV5-1 and TRBJ1-1, the full variable domain is KAGVTQTPRYLIKTRGQQVTLSCSPISGHRSVSWYQQTPGQGLQFLFEYFSETQRNKGNFPGRFSGRQFSNSRSEMNVSTLELGDSALYLCASSSGPSNTEAFFGQGTRLTVV.

The chain links TRBV7-9 to TRBJ1-1; 7 bases align to TRBD1. The germline V gene encodes CDR1 SEHNR and CDR2 FQNEAQ (reference sequence). This CDR3 region has 14 residues. V shed 6 bases and J 3 bases; nucleotides not matched to a gene: 7. The CDR3 loop reads CASRTDRVYTEAFF. The CDR3 region has the DNA TGTGCCAGCAGGACCGACAGGGTATACACTGAAGCTTTCTTT.

This clone was observed a single time. The chain couples TRBV5-6 to TRBJ1-3; perhaps TRBD1 as D (6 bases). The germline CDR1 and CDR2 sequences are SGHDT and YYEEEE. V lost 0 bases, J lost 0 bases, and 10 bases lay in between. This CDR3 region has 16 residues. The CDR3 region is CASSLGQVFSGNTIYF. The CDR3 region has the DNA TGTGCCAGCAGCTTGGGACAGGTCTTCTCTGGAAACACCATATATTTT.